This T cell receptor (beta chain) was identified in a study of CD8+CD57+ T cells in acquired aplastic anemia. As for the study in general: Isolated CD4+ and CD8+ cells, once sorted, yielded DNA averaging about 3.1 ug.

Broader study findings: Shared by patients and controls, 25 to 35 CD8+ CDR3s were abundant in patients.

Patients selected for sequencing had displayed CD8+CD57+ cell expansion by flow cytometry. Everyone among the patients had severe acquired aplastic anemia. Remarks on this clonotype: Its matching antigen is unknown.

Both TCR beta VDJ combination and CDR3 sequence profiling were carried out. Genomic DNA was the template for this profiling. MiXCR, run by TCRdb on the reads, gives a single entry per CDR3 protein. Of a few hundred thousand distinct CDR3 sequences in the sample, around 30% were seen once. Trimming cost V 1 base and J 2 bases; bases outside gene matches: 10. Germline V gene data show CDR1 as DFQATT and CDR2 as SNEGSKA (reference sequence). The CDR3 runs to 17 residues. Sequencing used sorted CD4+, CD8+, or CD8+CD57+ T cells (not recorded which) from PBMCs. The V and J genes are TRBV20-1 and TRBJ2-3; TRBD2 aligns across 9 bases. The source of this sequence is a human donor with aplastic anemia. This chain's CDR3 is CSARGPRLAGLTDTQYF. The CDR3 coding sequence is TGCAGTGCTAGAGGACCCCGGCTAGCGGGACTCACAGATACGCAGTATTTT.